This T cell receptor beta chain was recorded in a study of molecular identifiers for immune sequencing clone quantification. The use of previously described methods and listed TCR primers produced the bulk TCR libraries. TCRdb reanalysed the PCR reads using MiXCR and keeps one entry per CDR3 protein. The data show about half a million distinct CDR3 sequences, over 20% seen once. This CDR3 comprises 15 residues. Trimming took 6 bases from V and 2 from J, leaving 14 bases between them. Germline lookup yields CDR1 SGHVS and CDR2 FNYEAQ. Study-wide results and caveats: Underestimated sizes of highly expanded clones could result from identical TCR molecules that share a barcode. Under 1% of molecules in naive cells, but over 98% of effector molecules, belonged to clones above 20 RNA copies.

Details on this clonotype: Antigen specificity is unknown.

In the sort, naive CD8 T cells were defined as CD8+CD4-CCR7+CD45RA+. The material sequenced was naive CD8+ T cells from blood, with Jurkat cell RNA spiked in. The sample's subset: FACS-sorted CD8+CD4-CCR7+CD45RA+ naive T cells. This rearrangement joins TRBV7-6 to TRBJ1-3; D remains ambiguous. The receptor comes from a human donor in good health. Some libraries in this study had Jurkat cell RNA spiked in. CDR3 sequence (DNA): TGTGCCAGCAGACCCGTATTAGATCCTGGAAACACCATATATTTT. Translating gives CASRPVLDPGNTIYF. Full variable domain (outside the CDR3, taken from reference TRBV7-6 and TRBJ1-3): GAGVSQSPRYKVTKRGQDVALRCDPISGHVSLYWYRQALGQGPEFLTYFNYEAQQDKSGLPNDRFSAERPEGSISTLTIQRTEQRDSAMYRCASRPVLDPGNTIYFGEGSWLTVV.